The clone carrying this T cell receptor (beta chain) was picked up many times. Its antigen is currently unknown. The sample comes from a study of T-cell memory formation after mild COVID-19. In TCRdb, the 5' RACE reads were re-called with MiXCR into one record per CDR3 protein. The sample lists about 290,000 distinct CDR3 sequences, 15% occurring once. Points from the study as a whole: Mainly CM and EM harbored the contracting CD4+ clones; mainly EMRA harbored the CD8+ ones. Memory cells collected pre-infection included some clones that later responded, suggesting cross-reactive memory joined. Later expanders leaned toward CD4+, whereas clones contracting from day 15 to 85 were balanced CD4/CD8. Nothing showed for sure that second-wave clones peaking on day 37 were SARS-CoV-2 specific.

V lost 0 bases to trimming and J lost 8 bases; unmatched junction nucleotides: 4. The CDR3 has 15 amino acids. CDR1 and CDR2 from the germline V gene are SGHRS and YFSETQ. The clonotype was recovered from a man between 18 and 29 years old who had mild COVID-19 (a few samples of this study predate the infection). Cell type and time point are not known. The chain has TRBV5-1 and TRBJ2-1, with TRBD2 matching over 11 bases. Sequencing was done on a sample of PBMCs or a T cell subset sorted from them (not recorded which). The CDR3 loop reads CASSLDIAGGDEQFF. The CDR3 region has the DNA TGCGCCAGCAGCTTGGATATAGCGGGGGGGGATGAGCAGTTCTTC.